This paragraph covers one T cell receptor beta chain sequence. Seattle enrolled patients during active infection and tracked them longitudinally. This specimen comes from a study of blood T cell repertoires in COVID-19. CDR3 size: 15 residues. Looked up from germline, CDR1 is MRHNA and CDR2 is SNTAGT. After removal of 7 bases from V and 7 bases from J, the junction contained 11 bases not matched to a gene. Per the original methods: For nucleated cells, counts were estimated from reference gene primer amplification. TCRdb's table, derived via immunoSEQ multiplex PCR, lists solely in-frame clones and lacks some. The V and J calls and clone size were taken over from that table, and D and trimming were inferred from the DNA. The sample carries about 300,000 clones, approximately 90% recorded once.

The chain recombines TRBV6-4 with TRBJ2-2; 8 positions match TRBD1. The sequencing input was peripheral blood. The receptor was derived from a woman in her twenties or thirties with COVID-19, enrolled during active disease. In DNA form, the CDR3 reads TGTGCCAGCACCCGAAATGCAGGGGGCCTCGGGGAGCTGTTTTTT. This codes for CASTRNAGGLGELFF.